The 7 T cell receptor beta chains below were found in one sample sequenced in a study of tumor and adjacent non-tumor tissue in lung cancer. The template was RNA from unsorted bulk tissue. Three rounds of nested PCR, following a modified ARM-PCR protocol, produced the TCRbeta library. TCRdb independently ran MiXCR on the multiplex PCR reads; one entry per CDR3 protein. The table includes 200,000 to 250,000 distinct CDR3 sequences, 70% to 75% detected once. What was sequenced was lung tumor tissue. Every receptor here comes from a man in his fifties or sixties with non-small cell lung cancer.

Turning to this clonotype: Mismatch with germline at one junction end may stem from a read error. This rearrangement joins TRBV11-3 to TRBJ2-1; D is undetermined. CDR3 length: 15 residues. The germline V gene encodes CDR1 SGHNT and CDR2 YENEEA. The CDR3, as DNA: TGTGCCAGGAGCTCCCGCGAGATCTCTTACAATGAGCAGTTCTTC. This encodes CARSSREISYNEQFF.

V usage is TRBV6-5 and J usage is TRBJ1-2, with 9 bases that match TRBD1. The CDR3 contains 15 residues. Trimming took 6 bases from V and 6 from J; bases not matched to a gene: 11. Germline-derived CDR1 and CDR2 are MNHEY and SVGAGI. CDR3 in DNA: TGTGCCAGCAGCTCACCGAGGGACAGGGAGGATGGCTACACCTTC. As protein: CASSSPRDREDGYTF.

Only one count was recorded for this clonotype. The V call is TRBV11-3, the J call TRBJ2-5; no reliable D call. From germline, CDR1 is SGHNT and CDR2 YENEEA. V was cut by 3 bases and J by 4 bases, with 9 bases left in between. The CDR3 totals 13 residues. CDR3 region: CASSFVRRETQYF. CDR3 DNA sequence: TGTGCCAGCAGCTTCGTCAGGCGAGAGACCCAGTACTTC.

A word on this clonotype: A read error may produce the germline difference seen at one junction end. The CDR3 DNA is TGTGCCAGCAGTGATACCGGGACCGCGAGGGCCCAGCACTTT. Its translation is CASSDTGTARAQHF. This sequence joins TRBV6-5 and TRBJ2-5; D might be TRBD1 or TRBD2, each matching 5 bases. From germline, CDR1 is MNHEY and CDR2 SVGAGI. The CDR3 is 14 amino acids.

This clonotype was recorded a few times. The CDR3 carries no conserved terminal phenylalanine or tryptophan, so it likely arises from a read error. The chain has TRBV11-1 and TRBJ2-5; D might be TRBD2 (6 bases). The V end was cut by 7 bases, the J end by 5 bases, with 17 bases between. The germline CDR1 and CDR2 sequences are SGHAT and FQDESV (reference sequence). CDR3 size: 14 residues. CDR3: CASTPNWDSETQYL. CDR3 bases: TGTGCCAGCACCCCCAATTGGGACTCTGAGACCCAGTACTTA.

About this clonotype: A read error may account for a junction end that differs from germline. The V call is TRBV4-3, the J call TRBJ2-7, with 8 positions matching TRBD2. Per germline, CDR1 LGHNA and CDR2 YSLEER. The CDR3 consists of 18 residues. DNA of the CDR3: TGCGCCGGCAGCCAAGAACTGGCGGGAGGTCCAATCTCCTACGAGCAGTACTTC. Its translation is CAGSQELAGGPISYEQYF.

J is TRBJ1-2 and V is TRBV6-2 or TRBV6-3; TRBD1 matches 7 bases. CDR3 size: 13 residues. The V segment lost 8 bases and the J segment 3 bases; nucleotides outside the gene matches: 6. Germline CDR1 MNHEY, CDR2 SVGEGT. The CDR3 sequence: CASGEDRDYGYTF. In nucleotides, the CDR3 is TGTGCCAGCGGAGAAGACAGGGACTATGGCTACACCTTC.